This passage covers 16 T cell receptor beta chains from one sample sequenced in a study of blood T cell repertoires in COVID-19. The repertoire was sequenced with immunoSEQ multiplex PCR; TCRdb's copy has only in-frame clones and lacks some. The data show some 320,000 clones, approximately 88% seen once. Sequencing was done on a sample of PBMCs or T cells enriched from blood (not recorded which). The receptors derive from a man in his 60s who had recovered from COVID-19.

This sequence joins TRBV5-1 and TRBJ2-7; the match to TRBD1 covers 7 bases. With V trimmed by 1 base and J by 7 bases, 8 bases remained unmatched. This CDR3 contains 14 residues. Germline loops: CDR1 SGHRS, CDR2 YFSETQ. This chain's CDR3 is CASSLPGGTGEQYF. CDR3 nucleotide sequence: TGCGCCAGCAGCTTGCCAGGGGGTACAGGAGAGCAGTACTTC.

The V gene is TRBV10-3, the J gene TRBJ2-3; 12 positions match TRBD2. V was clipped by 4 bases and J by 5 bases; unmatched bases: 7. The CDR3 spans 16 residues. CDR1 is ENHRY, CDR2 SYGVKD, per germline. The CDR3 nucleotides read TGTGCCATCAGTGGAAGGACTAGCGGGATGGGAGATACGCAGTATTTT. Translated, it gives CAISGRTSGMGDTQYF.

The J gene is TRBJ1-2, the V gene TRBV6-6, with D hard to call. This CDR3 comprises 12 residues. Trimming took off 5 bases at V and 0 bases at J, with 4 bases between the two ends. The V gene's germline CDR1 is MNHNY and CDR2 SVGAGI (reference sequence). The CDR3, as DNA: TGTGCCAGCAGTCCAGCTAACTATGGCTACACCTTC. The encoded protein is CASSPANYGYTF.

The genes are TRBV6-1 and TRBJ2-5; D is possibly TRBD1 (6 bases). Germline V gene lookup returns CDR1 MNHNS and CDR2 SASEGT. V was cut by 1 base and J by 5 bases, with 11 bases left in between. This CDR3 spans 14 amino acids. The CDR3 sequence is CASSEDRVVETQYF. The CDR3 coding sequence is TGTGCCAGCAGTGAAGACAGGGTTGTGGAGACCCAGTACTTC.

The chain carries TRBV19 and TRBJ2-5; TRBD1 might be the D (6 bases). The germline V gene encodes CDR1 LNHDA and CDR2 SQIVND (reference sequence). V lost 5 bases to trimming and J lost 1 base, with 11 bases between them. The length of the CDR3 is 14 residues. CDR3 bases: TGTGCCAGTAGTCTGGGACAACCCCAAGAGACCCAGTACTTC. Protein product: CASSLGQPQETQYF. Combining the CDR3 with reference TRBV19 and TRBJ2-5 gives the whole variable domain DGGITQSPKYLFRKEGQNVTLSCEQNLNHDAMYWYRQDPGQGLRLIYYSQIVNDFQKGDIAEGYSVSREKKESFPLTVTSAQKNPTAFYLCASSLGQPQETQYFGPGTRLLVL.

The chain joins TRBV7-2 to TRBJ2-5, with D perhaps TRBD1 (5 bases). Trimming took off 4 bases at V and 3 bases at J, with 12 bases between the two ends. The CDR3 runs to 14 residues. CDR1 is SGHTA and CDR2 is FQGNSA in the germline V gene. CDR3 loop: CASSYDSAEETQYF. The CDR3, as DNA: TGTGCCAGCAGCTACGACAGCGCCGAAGAGACCCAGTACTTC.

The CDR3 spells CATSTGAGNQPQHF. Written as DNA, the CDR3 is TGTGCCACCTCGACAGGGGCAGGCAATCAGCCCCAGCATTTT. V gene TRBV6-5 combines with J gene TRBJ1-5, with 8 bases lining up with TRBD1. Per the germline V gene, CDR1 is MNHEY and CDR2 is SVGAGI. V lost 10 bases to trimming and J lost 2 bases; unmatched junction nucleotides: 7. This CDR3 contains 14 residues.

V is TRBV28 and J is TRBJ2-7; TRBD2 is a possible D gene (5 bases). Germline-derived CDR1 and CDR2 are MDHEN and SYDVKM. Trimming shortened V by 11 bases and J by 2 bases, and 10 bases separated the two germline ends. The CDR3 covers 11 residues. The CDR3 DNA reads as TGTGCCGCCAAGGGAGCCTACGAGCAGTACTTC. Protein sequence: CAAKGAYEQYF.

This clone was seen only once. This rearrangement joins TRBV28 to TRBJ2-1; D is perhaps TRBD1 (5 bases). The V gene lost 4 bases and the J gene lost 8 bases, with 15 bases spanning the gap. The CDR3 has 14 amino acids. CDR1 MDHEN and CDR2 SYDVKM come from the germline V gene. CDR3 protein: CASSYSGPGHEQFF. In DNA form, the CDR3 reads TGTGCCAGCAGTTATTCGGGCCCAGGGCATGAGCAGTTCTTC.

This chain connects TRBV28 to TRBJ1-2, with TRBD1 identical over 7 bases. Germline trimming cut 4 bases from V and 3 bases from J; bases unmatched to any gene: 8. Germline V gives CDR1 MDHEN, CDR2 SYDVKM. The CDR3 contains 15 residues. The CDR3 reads CASSSRQGRDYGYTF. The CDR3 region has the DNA TGTGCCAGCAGTTCAAGACAGGGTAGAGACTATGGCTACACCTTC.

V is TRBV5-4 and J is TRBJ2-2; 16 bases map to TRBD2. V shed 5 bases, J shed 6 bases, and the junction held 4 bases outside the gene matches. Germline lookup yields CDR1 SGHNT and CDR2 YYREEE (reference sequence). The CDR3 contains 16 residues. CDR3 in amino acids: CASRMGLAGGAGELFF. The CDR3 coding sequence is TGTGCCAGCAGGATGGGACTAGCGGGAGGGGCCGGGGAGCTGTTTTTT.

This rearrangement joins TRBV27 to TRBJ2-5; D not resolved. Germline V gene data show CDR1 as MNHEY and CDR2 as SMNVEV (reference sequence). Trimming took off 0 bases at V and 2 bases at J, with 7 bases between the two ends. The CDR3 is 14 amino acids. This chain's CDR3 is CASSLSRIQETQYF. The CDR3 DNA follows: TGTGCCAGCAGTTTATCGAGGATACAAGAGACCCAGTACTTC.

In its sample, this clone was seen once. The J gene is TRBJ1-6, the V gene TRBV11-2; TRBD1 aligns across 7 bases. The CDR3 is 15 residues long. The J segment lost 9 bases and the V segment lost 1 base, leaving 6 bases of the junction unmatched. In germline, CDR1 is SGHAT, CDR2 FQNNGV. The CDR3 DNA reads TGTGCCAGCAGCTTAGCAGCAGGGGGAGGTTCACCCCTCCACTTT. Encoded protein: CASSLAAGGGSPLHF.

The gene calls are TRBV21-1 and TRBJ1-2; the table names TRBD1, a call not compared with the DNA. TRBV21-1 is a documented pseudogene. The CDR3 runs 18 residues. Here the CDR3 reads CASSKLGRAAPAAYGYTF. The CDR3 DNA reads TGTGCCAGCAGCAAACTGGGGCGTGCGGCACCCGCCGCCTATGGCTACACCTTC.

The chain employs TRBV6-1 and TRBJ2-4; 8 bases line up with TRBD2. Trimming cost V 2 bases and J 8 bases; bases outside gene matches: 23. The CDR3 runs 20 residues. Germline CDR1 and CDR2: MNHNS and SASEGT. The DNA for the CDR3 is TGTGCCAGCAGTGAATACGGCGGGAGGACATTCGGGCAAATAAGGGACATTCAGTACTTC. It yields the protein CASSEYGGRTFGQIRDIQYF.

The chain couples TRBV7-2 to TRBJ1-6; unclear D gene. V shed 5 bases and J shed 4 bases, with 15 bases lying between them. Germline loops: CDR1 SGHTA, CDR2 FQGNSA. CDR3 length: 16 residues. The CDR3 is CASSPEVGGYNSPLHF. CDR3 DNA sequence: TGTGCCAGCAGCCCGGAGGTGGGCGGATATAATTCACCCCTCCACTTT.